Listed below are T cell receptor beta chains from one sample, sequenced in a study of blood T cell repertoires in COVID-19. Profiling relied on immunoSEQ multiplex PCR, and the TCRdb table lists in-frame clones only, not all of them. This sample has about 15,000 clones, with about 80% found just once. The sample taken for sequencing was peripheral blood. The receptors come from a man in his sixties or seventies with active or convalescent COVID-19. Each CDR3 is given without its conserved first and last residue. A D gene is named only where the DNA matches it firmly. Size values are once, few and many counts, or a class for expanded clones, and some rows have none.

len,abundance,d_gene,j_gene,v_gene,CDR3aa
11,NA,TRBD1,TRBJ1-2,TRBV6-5,ASSSQGFWGYT
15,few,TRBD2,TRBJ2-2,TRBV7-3,ASSLDQERGNTGELF
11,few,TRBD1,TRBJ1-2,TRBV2,ASIQRGLYGYT
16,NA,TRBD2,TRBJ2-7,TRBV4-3,ASSQELASGGRAYEQY
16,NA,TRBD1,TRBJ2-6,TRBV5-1,ASSPGQWALFGANVLT
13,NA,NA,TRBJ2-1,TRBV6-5,ASSPTIVDYNEQF
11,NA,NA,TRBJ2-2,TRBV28,ASSFLNTGELF
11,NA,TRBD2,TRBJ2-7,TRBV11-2,ASSLAGEGEQY
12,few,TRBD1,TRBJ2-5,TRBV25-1,ASSEPGQGETQY
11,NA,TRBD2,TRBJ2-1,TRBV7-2,ASQTQTREGQF
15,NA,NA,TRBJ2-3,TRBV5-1,ASSLGTSGARADTQY
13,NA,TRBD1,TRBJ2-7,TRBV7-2,ASSSRTGLSYEQY
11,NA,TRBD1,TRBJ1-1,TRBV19,ASSSTGGTEAF
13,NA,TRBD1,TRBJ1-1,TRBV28,ASSGRDRGPTEAF
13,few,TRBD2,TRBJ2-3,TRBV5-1,ASSLPGGGTDTQY
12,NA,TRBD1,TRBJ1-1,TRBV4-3,ASSQGRGLTEAF
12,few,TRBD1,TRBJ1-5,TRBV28,ASSRTGGNQPQH
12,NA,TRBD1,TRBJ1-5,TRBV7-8,ASSQDRGGQPQH
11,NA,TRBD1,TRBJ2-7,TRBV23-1,ASSHRTGYEQY